This T cell receptor (beta chain) was sequenced for a study of T cell changes during pregnancy in multiple sclerosis. The table came from immunoSEQ multiplex PCR; TCRdb's copy has only in-frame clones and leaves some out. The sample lists 35,000 to 50,000 clones; 75% to 95% were seen once. Germline CDR1 reads MNHNS; CDR2 reads SASEGT. This CDR3 is 15 amino acids long. Trimming removed 1 base at V and 3 bases at J, with 11 bases between. This sequence was found in a female donor in good health, enrolled as a control in a pregnancy study. This specimen was CD4+ T cells from peripheral blood mononuclear cells, taken after pregnancy. This rearrangement joins TRBV6-1 to TRBJ2-3, with D possibly TRBD1 on 5 matching bases. CDR3 in DNA: TGTGCCAGCAGTGAAGTAGGGGTGAGGACAGATACGCAGTATTTT. As protein: CASSEVGVRTDTQYF.